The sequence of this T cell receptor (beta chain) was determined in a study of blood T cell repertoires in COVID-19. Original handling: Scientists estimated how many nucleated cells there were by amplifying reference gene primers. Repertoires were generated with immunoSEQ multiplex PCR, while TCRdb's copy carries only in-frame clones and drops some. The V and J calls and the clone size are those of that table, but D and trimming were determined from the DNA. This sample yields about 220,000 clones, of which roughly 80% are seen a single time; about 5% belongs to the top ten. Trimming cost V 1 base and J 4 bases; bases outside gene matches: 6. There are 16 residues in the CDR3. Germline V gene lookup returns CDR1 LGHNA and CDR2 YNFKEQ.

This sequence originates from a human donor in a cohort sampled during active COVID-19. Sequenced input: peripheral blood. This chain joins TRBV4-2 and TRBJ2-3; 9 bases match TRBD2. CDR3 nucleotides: TGTGCCAGCAGCCAAGGTTCAGCGGGAGGAGCAGATACGCAGTATTTT. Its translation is CASSQGSAGGADTQYF.